This T cell receptor (beta chain) was documented in a study of PD-1 blockade in classical Hodgkin lymphoma (dated by TCRdb to about 2020). Background for the entire study: Nivolumab dosing was 3 mg/kg intravenously every 2 weeks, continuing until either disease progression or unacceptable toxicity. The study used CyTOF and TCR beta sequencing to define a peripheral blood immune signature of response to PD-1 blockade in classical Hodgkin lymphoma.

CDR1 and CDR2 (MNHEY, SMNVEV) derive from the germline V gene (reference sequence). The CDR3 spans 15 residues, from the cysteine through the phenylalanine. Kept here is only the CDR3 DNA, which spans 45 bases and is read in frame from base 1. V lost 7 bases and J lost 4 bases; the stretch between them is 20 bases long. Concerning this clone itself: What antigen it recognizes has not been identified. Per-nucleotide qualities are absent, and no much larger clonotype sits a single base away.

Genomic DNA was extracted with the Qiagen DNeasy kit from unsorted PBMCs and from negatively selected CD4+ and CD8+ fractions. TCR beta CDR3 regions were subjected to amplification by immunoSEQ multiplex PCR with primers that anneal to V and J segments. A synthetic immune receptor repertoire was used to minimize amplification bias, and any residual bias was removed computationally once sequencing was done. Concerning the study's data processing: Custom Python scripts were used to quantify repertoire diversity as the Shannon entropy index. Unsorted, CD4+ and CD8+ repertoires were examined separately, except in combined analyses, for which CD4+ and CD8+ sequences were merged in silico. Clonal expansion was defined as a frequency increase of at least 2-fold after treatment compared with C1D1, and clones undetected at baseline were assigned a pseudocount of 0.5. Clones with 0 or 1 copy at C1D1 were classified as singleton clones, and clones with 2 or more copies were classified as non-singleton clones. Clones expanded in unsorted samples were assigned a CD4+, CD8+ or unknown annotation through matching of protein sequences in sorted samples from the same patient. Wilcoxon tests on paired samples were used to test diversity changes from C1D1 to C4D1. TCRdb holds this immuneACCESS table with in-frame rearrangements only. Some clones are missing; in checked studies, unresolved V genes explain under half, and the rest has no known cause. V, J and clone size reflect that table, while D and trimming were determined from the DNA. The sample profile shows approximately 20,000 clones; roughly 90% of them were found once. The ten largest clonotypes hold 4.5% to 6.5% of the sample.

Study-level results and caveats: The study was limited to a single clinical trial cohort, and causes of repertoire differences, possibly disease activity or prior therapy, remained undefined. Patients starting nivolumab less than 1 year after ASCT had lower diversity and were excluded from later analyses to avoid confounding by immune reconstitution. Newly diagnosed patients were reported to have lower baseline TCR diversity than healthy donors, and relapsed/refractory patients were reported to have lower baseline TCR diversity still. A significant rise by C4D1 was seen in CD4+ but not CD8+ TCR diversity (p=0.0027 vs p=0.16), with the rise being most apparent in complete responders (p=0.02). Among trial patients, those achieving complete response had baseline diversity similar to that of newly diagnosed patients, while diversity was significantly lower in partial responders and progressors.

Per the publication, the time point label means: cycle 4 day 1 (C4D1), after less than seven weeks of nivolumab. Relapse after autologous stem cell transplantation had occurred in all trial patients, and cohorts A, B and C were distinguished by prior brentuximab vedotin exposure. A Miltenyi CD8+ T cell isolation kit was used for magnetic negative selection to purify CD8+ T cells from thawed PBMCs. The trial cohort comprised some 60 patients with relapsed/refractory classical Hodgkin lymphoma whose best overall responses were complete response, partial response or progressive disease. Trial patients were treated with single-agent nivolumab in the multi-cohort phase II CheckMate 205 trial. An independent review committee assessed best overall response by applying the 2007 International Working Group response criteria. Trial PBMCs were collected just before the start of nivolumab (C1D1) and during therapy at cycle 2 day 1 and cycle 4 day 1. Peripheral blood was collected in 8 mL Vacutainer Cell Preparation Tubes, from which PBMCs were isolated by centrifugation and then cryopreserved. Purified CD4+ and CD8+ fractions were generated only in cases for which an additional PBMC sample was available. Magnetically labelled cells were removed on LS columns in a quadroMACS separator, and the flow-through was retained as the purified fraction.

The chain joins TRBV27 to TRBJ2-7; a weak D assignment points to TRBD2 (6 bases agree). This material consisted of CD8+ T cells from blood, taken before the fourth cycle of nivolumab. The receptor was derived from a human donor with classical Hodgkin lymphoma. The sequenced DNA: TGTGCCAGCACGTTAAACCCCCCAGGGAGGTACGAGCAGTACTTC. Its translation is CASTLNPPGRYEQYF.